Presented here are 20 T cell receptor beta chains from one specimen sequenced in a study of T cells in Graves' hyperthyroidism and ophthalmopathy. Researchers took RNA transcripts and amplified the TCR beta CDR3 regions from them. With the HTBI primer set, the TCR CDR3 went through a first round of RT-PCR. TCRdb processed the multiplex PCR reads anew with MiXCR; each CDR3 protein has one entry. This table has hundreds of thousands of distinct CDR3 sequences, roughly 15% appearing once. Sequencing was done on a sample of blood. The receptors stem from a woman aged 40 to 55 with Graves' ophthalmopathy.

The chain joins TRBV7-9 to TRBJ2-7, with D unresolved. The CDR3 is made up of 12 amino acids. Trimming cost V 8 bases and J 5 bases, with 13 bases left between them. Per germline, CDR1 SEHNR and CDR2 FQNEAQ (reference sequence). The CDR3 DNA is TGTGCCAGCTTTGGGCTTCCCCACGAGCAGTACTTC. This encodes CASFGLPHEQYF.

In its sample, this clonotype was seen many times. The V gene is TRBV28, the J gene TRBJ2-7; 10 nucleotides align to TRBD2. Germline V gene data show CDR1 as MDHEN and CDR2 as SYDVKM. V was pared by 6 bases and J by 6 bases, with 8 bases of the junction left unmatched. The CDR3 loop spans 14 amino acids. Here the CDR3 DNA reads TGTGCCAGCAGCCCAGAGCGGGAGGGACGCGAGCAGTACTTC. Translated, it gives CASSPEREGREQYF.

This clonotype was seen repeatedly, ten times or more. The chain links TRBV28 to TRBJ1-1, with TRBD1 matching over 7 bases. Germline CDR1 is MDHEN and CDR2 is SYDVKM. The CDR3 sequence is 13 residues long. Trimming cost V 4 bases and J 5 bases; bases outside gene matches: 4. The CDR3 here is CASSSFRGTEAFF. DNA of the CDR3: TGTGCCAGCAGTTCATTCAGGGGGACTGAAGCTTTCTTT.

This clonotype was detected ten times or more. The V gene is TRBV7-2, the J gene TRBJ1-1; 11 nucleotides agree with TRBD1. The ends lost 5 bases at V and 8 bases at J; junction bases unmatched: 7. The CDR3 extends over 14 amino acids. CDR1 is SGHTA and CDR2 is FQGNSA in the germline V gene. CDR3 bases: TGTGCCAGCAGCCCTGGACAGGGGGCGCGGGAAGCTTTCTTT. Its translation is CASSPGQGAREAFF.

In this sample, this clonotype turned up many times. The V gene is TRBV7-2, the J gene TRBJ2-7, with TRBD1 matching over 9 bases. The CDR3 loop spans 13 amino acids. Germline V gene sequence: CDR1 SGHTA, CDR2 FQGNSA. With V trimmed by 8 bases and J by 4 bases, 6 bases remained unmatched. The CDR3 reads CASASGQGYEQYF. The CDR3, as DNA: TGTGCCAGCGCTTCAGGACAGGGGTACGAGCAGTACTTC. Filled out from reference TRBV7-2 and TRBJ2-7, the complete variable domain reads GAGVSQSPSNKVTEKGKDVELRCDPISGHTALYWYRQSLGQGLEFLIYFQGNSAPDKSGLPSDRFSAERTGGSVSTLTIQRTQQEDSAVYLCASASGQGYEQYFGPGTRLTVT.

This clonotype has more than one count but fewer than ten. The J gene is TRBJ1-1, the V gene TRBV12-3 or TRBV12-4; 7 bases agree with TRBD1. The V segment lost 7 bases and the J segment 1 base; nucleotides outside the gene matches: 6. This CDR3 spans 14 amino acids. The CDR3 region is CASTQRQGNTEAFF. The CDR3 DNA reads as TGTGCCAGCACCCAAAGACAGGGGAACACTGAAGCTTTCTTT.

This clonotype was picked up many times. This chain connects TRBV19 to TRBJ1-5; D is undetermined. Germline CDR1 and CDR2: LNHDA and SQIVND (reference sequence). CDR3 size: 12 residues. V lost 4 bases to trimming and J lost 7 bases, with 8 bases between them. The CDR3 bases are TGTGCCAGTAGTAGGGGTTGGCAGCCCCAGCATTTT. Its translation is CASSRGWQPQHF.

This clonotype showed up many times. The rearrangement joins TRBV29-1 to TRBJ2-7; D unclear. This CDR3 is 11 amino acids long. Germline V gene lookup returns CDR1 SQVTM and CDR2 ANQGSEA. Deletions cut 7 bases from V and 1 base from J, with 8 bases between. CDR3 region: CSAGSSYEQYF. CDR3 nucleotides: TGCAGCGCCGGGTCTTCCTACGAGCAGTACTTC.

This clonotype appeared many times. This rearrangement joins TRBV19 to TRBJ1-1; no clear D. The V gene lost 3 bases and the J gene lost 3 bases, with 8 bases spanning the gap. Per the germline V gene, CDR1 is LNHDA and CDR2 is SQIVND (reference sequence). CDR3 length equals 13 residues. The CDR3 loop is CASSIAYDTEAFF. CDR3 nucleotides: TGTGCCAGTAGTATTGCGTATGACACTGAAGCTTTCTTT.

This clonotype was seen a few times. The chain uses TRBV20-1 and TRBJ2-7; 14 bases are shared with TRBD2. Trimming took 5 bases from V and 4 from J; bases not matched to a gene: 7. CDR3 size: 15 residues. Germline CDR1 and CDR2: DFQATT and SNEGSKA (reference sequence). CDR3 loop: CSAHGTSGSIYEQYF. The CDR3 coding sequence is TGCAGTGCTCACGGGACTAGCGGGAGCATATACGAGCAGTACTTC.

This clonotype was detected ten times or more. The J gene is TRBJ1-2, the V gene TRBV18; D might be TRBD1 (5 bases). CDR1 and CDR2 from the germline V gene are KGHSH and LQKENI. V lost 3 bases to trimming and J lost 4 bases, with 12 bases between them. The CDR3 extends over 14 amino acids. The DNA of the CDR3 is TGTGCCAGCTCACCGGGACTGGATGTCTATGGCTACACCTTC. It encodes CASSPGLDVYGYTF. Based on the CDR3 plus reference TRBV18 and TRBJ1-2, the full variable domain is NAGVMQNPRHLVRRRGQEARLRCSPMKGHSHVYWYRQLPEEGLKFMVYLQKENIIDESGMPKERFSAEFPKEGPSILRIQQVVRGDSAAYFCASSPGLDVYGYTFGSGTRLTVV.

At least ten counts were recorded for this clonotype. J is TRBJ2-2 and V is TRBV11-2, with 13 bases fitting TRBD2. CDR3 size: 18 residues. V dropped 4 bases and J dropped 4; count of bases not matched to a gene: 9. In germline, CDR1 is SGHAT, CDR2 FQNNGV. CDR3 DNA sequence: TGTGCCAGCAGCTCAGAGACCCGACTAGCGGGAGGCACCGGGGAGCTGTTTTTT. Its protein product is CASSSETRLAGGTGELFF.

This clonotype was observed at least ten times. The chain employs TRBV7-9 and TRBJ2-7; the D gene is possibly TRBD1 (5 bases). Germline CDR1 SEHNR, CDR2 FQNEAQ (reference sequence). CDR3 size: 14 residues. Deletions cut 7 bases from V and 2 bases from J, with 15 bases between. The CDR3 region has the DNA TGTGCCAGCAACTTGGCAGGGTGGCCCTACGAGCAGTACTTC. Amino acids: CASNLAGWPYEQYF.

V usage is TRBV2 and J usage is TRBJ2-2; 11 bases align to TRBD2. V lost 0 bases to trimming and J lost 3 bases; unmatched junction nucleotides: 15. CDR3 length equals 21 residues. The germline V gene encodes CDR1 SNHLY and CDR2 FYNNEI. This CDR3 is CASSEAVWSGTSGAHTGELFF. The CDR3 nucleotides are TGTGCCAGCAGTGAAGCGGTGTGGTCCGGGACTAGCGGAGCCCACACCGGGGAGCTGTTTTTT.

CDR3 bases: TGCGCCAGCAGCTTGGGATCTGGGGGCGATCAGCCCCAGCATTTT. Its translation is CASSLGSGGDQPQHF. The chain is built from TRBV5-1 and TRBJ1-5; D is perhaps TRBD1 (6 bases). The V end lost 0 bases, the J end lost 5 bases, and 12 bases lay between the germline ends. The germline CDR1 and CDR2 sequences are SGHRS and YFSETQ. This CDR3 is built from 15 residues.

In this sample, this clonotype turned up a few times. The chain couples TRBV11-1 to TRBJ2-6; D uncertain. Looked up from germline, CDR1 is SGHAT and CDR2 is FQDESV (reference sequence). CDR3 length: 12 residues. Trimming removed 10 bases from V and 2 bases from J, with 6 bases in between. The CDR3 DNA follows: TGTGCCATCCAGACTGGGGCCAACGTCCTGACTTTC. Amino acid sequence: CAIQTGANVLTF.

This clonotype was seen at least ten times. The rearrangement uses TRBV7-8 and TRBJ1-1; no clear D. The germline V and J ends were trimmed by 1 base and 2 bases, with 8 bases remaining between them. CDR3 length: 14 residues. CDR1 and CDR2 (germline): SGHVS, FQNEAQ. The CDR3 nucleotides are TGTGCCAGCAGCTTAGAGGAAGTCAACACTGAAGCTTTCTTT. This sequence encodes CASSLEEVNTEAFF.

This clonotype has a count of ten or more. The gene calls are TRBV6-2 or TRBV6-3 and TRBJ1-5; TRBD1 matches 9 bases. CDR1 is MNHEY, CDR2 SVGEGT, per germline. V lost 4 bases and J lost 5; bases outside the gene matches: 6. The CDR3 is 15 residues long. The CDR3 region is CASSSGQGFDQPQHF. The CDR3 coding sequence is TGTGCCAGCAGTTCGGGACAGGGTTTTGATCAGCCCCAGCATTTT.

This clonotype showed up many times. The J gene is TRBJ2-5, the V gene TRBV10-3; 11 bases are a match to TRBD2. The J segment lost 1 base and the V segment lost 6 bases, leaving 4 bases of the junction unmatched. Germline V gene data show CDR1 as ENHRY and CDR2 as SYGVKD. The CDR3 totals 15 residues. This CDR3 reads CAISSGTSGQETQYF. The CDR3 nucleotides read TGTGCCATCAGCTCCGGGACTAGCGGCCAAGAGACCCAGTACTTC.

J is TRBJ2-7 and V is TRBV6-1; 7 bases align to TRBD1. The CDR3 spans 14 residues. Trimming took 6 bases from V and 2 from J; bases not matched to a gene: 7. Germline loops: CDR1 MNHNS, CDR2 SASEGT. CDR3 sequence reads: CASSRDSSTYEQYF. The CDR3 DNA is TGTGCCAGCAGCCGGGACAGTAGTACCTACGAGCAGTACTTC.